A single sample is the source of the 24 T cell receptor beta chains below, sequenced in a study of CD8+CD57+ T cells in acquired aplastic anemia (dated by TCRdb to the late 2010s). Instrument used: Illumina HiSeq 2000. TCR beta VDJ combination and CDR3 sequence profiling used genomic DNA as the template. Using fastp at Q25 and MiXCR, TCRdb reprocessed the public reads and kept productive beta chains. A single entry per CDR3 protein holds the most common genes and DNA from its merged rows. The table for this sample lists 100,000 to 120,000 distinct CDR3 sequences; under 60% of them were counted only once. 30% to 35% of the sample is taken by the ten largest. Sequenced material: sorted CD4+, CD8+, or CD8+CD57+ T cells (not recorded which) from PBMCs. All receptors derive from a human donor in good health, serving as a control.

V is TRBV5-1 and J is TRBJ2-7, with 9 bases matching TRBD1. The germline CDR1 and CDR2 sequences are SGHRS and YFSETQ. The CDR3 has 13 residues. V trimming: 4 bases; J trimming: 2 bases; junction bases outside the gene matches: 1. The CDR3 coding sequence is TGCGCCAGCAGCGGGACAGGGCCCTACGAGCAGTACTTC. Amino acid sequence: CASSGTGPYEQYF.

This clonotype has just a few counts. This CDR3 is CASQGTGSGQPQHF. The CDR3 bases are TGCGCCAGCCAAGGGACGGGCTCGGGGCAGCCCCAGCATTTT. The chain carries TRBV10-2 and TRBJ1-5, with D possibly being TRBD1 (5 bases). Looked up from germline, CDR1 is WSHSY and CDR2 is SAAADI. The CDR3 consists of 14 residues. Trimming removed 8 bases from V and 7 bases from J, with 18 bases in between.

The sample holds a few counts of this clonotype. The chain carries TRBV3-1 and TRBJ2-3; D may match TRBD1 or TRBD2 (6 bases each). With 2 bases removed from V and 4 bases from J, the gap between germline ends came to 13 bases. Germline CDR1 and CDR2: LGHDT and YNNKEL (reference sequence). There are 15 residues in the CDR3. The CDR3 coding sequence is TGTGCCAGCAGCCAACTCTCGGGGGCGGCAGATACGCAGTATTTT. Its protein is CASSQLSGAADTQYF.

This clonotype was found many times. This sequence joins TRBV19 and TRBJ1-5, with 8 bases that match TRBD1. Germline-derived CDR1 and CDR2 are LNHDA and SQIVND (reference sequence). This CDR3 spans 16 amino acids. J gave up 5 bases and V 1 base, and 7 bases lay outside the gene matches. The CDR3 DNA reads TGTGCCAGTAGTATAGCGGACAGGGTTTGGGATCAGCCCCAGCATTTT. Residues: CASSIADRVWDQPQHF. The complete variable domain, with remaining parts taken from reference TRBV19 and TRBJ1-5, reads DGGITQSPKYLFRKEGQNVTLSCEQNLNHDAMYWYRQDPGQGLRLIYYSQIVNDFQKGDIAEGYSVSREKKESFPLTVTSAQKNPTAFYLCASSIADRVWDQPQHFGDGTRLSIL.

This clonotype was seen at least ten times. This chain links TRBV6-1 with TRBJ1-1; D might be TRBD1 (5 bases). This CDR3 has 11 residues. From germline, CDR1 is MNHNS and CDR2 SASEGT. Trimming removed 3 bases at V and 14 bases at J, with 13 bases between. This chain's CDR3 is CASSDGDGPFF. The CDR3 coding sequence is TGTGCCAGCAGTGACGGGGACGGACCGTTCTTT.

This chain uses TRBV2 with TRBJ1-5, with 8 nucleotides matching TRBD1. This CDR3 spans 15 amino acids. Germline V gives CDR1 SNHLY, CDR2 FYNNEI. J gave up 3 bases and V 6 bases, and 7 bases lay outside the gene matches. The CDR3 nucleotides are TGTGCCAGCAGGGACACAGGGGGAAACAATCAGCCCCAGCATTTT. Translating gives CASRDTGGNNQPQHF.

Points on this clonotype: Sequence at one end of the junction differs from germline and may be a read error. This rearrangement joins TRBV6-1 to TRBJ2-7; a weak D match, TRBD1 (6 bases). The CDR3 spans 12 residues. The germline V gene has CDR1 MNHNS and CDR2 SASEGT. The CDR3 is CASRITGYGQYF. The CDR3 nucleotides are TGTGCCAGCAGGATAACAGGGTACGGGCAGTACTTC.

For this clonotype: The CDR3 does not end in the conserved phenylalanine or tryptophan, so this is likely a read error. The chain has TRBV29-1 and TRBJ1-2; D remains ambiguous. The CDR3 extends over 11 amino acids. From germline, CDR1 is SQVTM and CDR2 ANQGSEA. V lost 0 bases and J lost 5, with 4 bases in between. The CDR3 DNA is TGCAGCGTTGAAGATCAGTATGGCTACACCCTC. Its protein is CSVEDQYGYTL.

The chain uses TRBV5-1 and TRBJ2-2; TRBD2 might be the D (6 bases). The CDR3 sequence is 17 residues long. V lost 0 bases to trimming and J lost 5 bases, with 17 bases between them. From germline, CDR1 is SGHRS and CDR2 YFSETQ. The CDR3 DNA is TGCGCCAGCAGCTTGGCCGGGGCTAGCGTACGGACCGGGGAGCTGTTTTTT. This encodes CASSLAGASVRTGELFF.

The chain links TRBV11-3 to TRBJ2-7, with D unclear. CDR1 and CDR2 (germline): SGHNT, YENEEA. This CDR3 is built from 10 residues. The V and J ends lost 8 bases and 3 bases respectively, with 5 bases between them. The CDR3 here is CASLLYEQYV. The CDR3 DNA reads as TGTGCCAGCCTCCTCTACGAGCAGTACGTC.

The CDR3 region is CASKDSEAFF. The CDR3 nucleotides are TGTGCCAGCAAGGATTCTGAAGCTTTCTTT. V usage is TRBV2 and J usage is TRBJ1-1, with D uncertain. Germline V gene lookup returns CDR1 SNHLY and CDR2 FYNNEI. This CDR3 has 10 residues. Trimming shortened V by 7 bases and J by 6 bases, and 6 bases separated the two germline ends.

With respect to this clonotype: Just one base apart from a much larger clone, this may be a read error. The chain recombines TRBV3-1 with TRBJ1-2; TRBD1 agrees at 8 bases. This CDR3 comprises 17 residues. CDR1 is LGHDT, CDR2 YNNKEL, per germline (reference sequence). This CDR3 reads CASGQDFGQGSPYGYTF. The CDR3 DNA sequence: TGTGCCAGCGGCCAAGATTTCGGACAGGGTAGTCCCTATGGCTACACCTTC.

On this clonotype itself: This could be a read error, since a much larger clone is one nucleotide away. The genes are TRBV27 and TRBJ1-6; D may be TRBD1 (6 bases). The V gene lost 0 bases and the J gene lost 8 bases, with 11 bases spanning the gap. CDR1 is MNHEY and CDR2 is SMNVEV in the germline V gene (reference sequence). This CDR3 contains 15 residues. CDR3 nucleotide sequence: TGTGCCAGCAGTTTATCCAGGGGTTATGATTCACCCCTCCACTTT. This gives the protein CASSLSRGYDSPLHF.

The chain joins TRBV29-1 to TRBJ2-5; 8 positions agree with TRBD2. Germline V lookup: CDR1 SQVTM, CDR2 ANQGSEA. The CDR3 sequence is 17 residues long. After removal of 3 bases from V and 1 base from J, the junction contained 13 bases not matched to a gene. This chain's CDR3 is CSVDVRPRAGAQETQYF. In nucleotides, the CDR3 is TGCAGCGTTGATGTTCGGCCTCGAGCGGGGGCCCAAGAGACCCAGTACTTC.

This clonotype was seen many times. The genes are TRBV5-1 and TRBJ2-3; D possibly corresponds to TRBD2 (6 bases). CDR1 and CDR2 (germline): SGHRS, YFSETQ. V lost 0 bases and J lost 2, with 10 bases in between. The CDR3 extends over 15 amino acids. The CDR3 reads CASSLAEGHTDTQYF. The CDR3 region has the DNA TGCGCCAGCAGCTTGGCGGAGGGGCACACAGATACGCAGTATTTT. The full variable domain, rest sourced from reference TRBV5-1 and TRBJ2-3, is KAGVTQTPRYLIKTRGQQVTLSCSPISGHRSVSWYQQTPGQGLQFLFEYFSETQRNKGNFPGRFSGRQFSNSRSEMNVSTLELGDSALYLCASSLAEGHTDTQYFGPGTRLTVL.

A remark on this clonotype: The junction departs from the called germline gene at one end, perhaps through a read error. This chain links TRBV10-3 with TRBJ1-1; TRBD1 matches at 7 bases. The CDR3 spans 13 residues. Germline CDR1 reads ENHRY; CDR2 reads SYGVKD. CDR3 in DNA: TGTGCCATCGGGCAGGGGGGGAACACTGAAGCTCTCTTT. Amino acid sequence: CAIGQGGNTEALF.

With regard to this clonotype: Mismatch with germline at one junction end may stem from a read error. This sequence joins TRBV19 and TRBJ1-5, with D maybe TRBD1 (5 bases). Germline-derived CDR1 and CDR2 are LNHDA and SQIVND (reference sequence). CDR3 length equals 16 residues. The CDR3 loop is CAGSLYTSRDYQPQHF. Here the CDR3 DNA reads TGTGCCGGTAGTCTATACACCTCCAGGGACTATCAGCCCCAGCATTTT. Using reference TRBV19 and TRBJ1-5 for the parts outside the CDR3, the full variable domain is DGGITQSPKYLFRKEGQNVTLSCEQNLNHDAMYWYRQDPGQGLRLIYYSQIVNDFQKGDIAEGYSVSREKKESFPLTVTSAQKNPTAFYLCAGSLYTSRDYQPQHFGDGTRLSIL.

This clonotype was detected once. The V gene is TRBV25-1, the J gene TRBJ1-2; D perhaps matches TRBD1 (5 bases). CDR3 size: 13 residues. Germline CDR1 and CDR2: MGHDK and SYGVNS. Between the trimmed V and J ends, which lost 3 bases and 7 bases, there was a span of 12 bases. The DNA for the CDR3 is TGTGCCAGCAGTGAGGGCAGGGCCAGTGGCTACACCTTC. It is translated as CASSEGRASGYTF.

This clonotype was observed a few times. The V gene is TRBV29-1, the J gene TRBJ1-2, with 9 bases identical to TRBD1. Germline V gene lookup returns CDR1 SQVTM and CDR2 ANQGSEA. The V gene end was trimmed by 8 bases and the J gene end by 7 bases; junction bases not matched to a gene: 11. This CDR3 comprises 13 residues. CDR3 loop: CSTSRTGAGGYTF. CDR3 coding DNA: TGCAGCACCTCGCGGACAGGGGCTGGTGGCTACACCTTC.

This clonotype has a count of ten or more. This chain joins TRBV12-3 or TRBV12-4 and TRBJ2-5; unclear D gene. The germline V and J ends were trimmed by 6 bases and 5 bases, with 22 bases remaining between them. This CDR3 contains 16 residues. DNA for the CDR3: TGTGCCAGCAGCGTGAAATGGATACCCCTCTTGGAGACCCAGTACTTC. This encodes CASSVKWIPLLETQYF.

This clonotype was counted only a few times. The chain has TRBV25-1 and TRBJ2-1; weak D call: TRBD2 (7 bases). V was shortened by 4 bases and J by 2 bases, with 15 bases between the two germline ends. Germline CDR1 and CDR2: MGHDK and SYGVNS. This CDR3 contains 16 residues. CDR3 protein: CASSGGGRQPYNEQFF. The CDR3 DNA follows: TGTGCCAGCAGTGGGGGGGGCAGACAGCCCTACAATGAGCAGTTCTTC.

The chain uses TRBV2 and TRBJ2-7, with D hard to call. Germline lookup yields CDR1 SNHLY and CDR2 FYNNEI. The CDR3 is 14 residues long. Between the trimmed V and J ends, which lost 6 bases and 5 bases, there was a span of 17 bases. CDR3 sequence reads: CASSQDMGFDEQYF. The CDR3 bases are TGTGCCAGCAGCCAAGATATGGGTTTCGACGAGCAGTACTTC.

This clonotype showed up many times. The chain combines TRBV9 with TRBJ1-3; no clear D gene. The CDR3 consists of 11 residues. V lost 0 bases and J 5 bases, leaving 0 bases between the germline ends. CDR1 is SGDLS, CDR2 YYNGEE, per germline. The CDR3 sequence is CASSVGNTIYF. In DNA, the CDR3 is TGTGCCAGCAGCGTAGGAAACACCATATATTTT.

At least ten counts were recorded for this clonotype. Here the CDR3 DNA reads TGCGCCAGCAGCCATCCTTTGGGGACAGCCAATGAGCAGTTCTTC. Translated: CASSHPLGTANEQFF. This chain connects TRBV4-1 to TRBJ2-1, with 7 bases lining up with TRBD1. There are 15 residues in the CDR3. V shed 3 bases, J shed 6 bases, and the junction held 8 bases outside the gene matches. Germline V gives CDR1 MGHRA, CDR2 YSYEKL.